A single T cell receptor beta chain is shown here with its context. Antigen: not known. Libraries were prepared by immunoSEQ multiplex PCR; TCRdb keeps only in-frame clonotypes and omits some of them. Of 5,000 to 6,500 clones in the sample, less than 90% were seen once. Each case's diagnosis was confirmed by two pathologists on H&E. The germline V gene encodes CDR1 SNHLY and CDR2 FYNNEI. Trimming shortened V by 7 bases and J by 11 bases, and 11 bases separated the two germline ends. This CDR3 has 10 amino acids. This specimen belongs to a study of immune evolution from preneoplasia to lung adenocarcinoma. General observations from the study: From normal lung to invasive adenocarcinoma, top clone frequencies appeared to decrease.

Sequencing was performed on FFPE adjacent normal lung tissue. This chain links TRBV2 with TRBJ1-1, with a weak D call TRBD1 (5 bases). The clonotype was recovered from a person between 65 and 80 years old with lung adenocarcinoma. The CDR3 sequence is CASIRVRAFF. The CDR3 coding sequence is TGTGCCAGCATCAGGGTTCGCGCTTTCTTT.